The 23 T cell receptor beta chains presented below share a single source sample, sequenced in a study of patients and donors after allogeneic stem cell transplantation. TCRdb re-called the RT-PCR reads through MiXCR, storing one row per CDR3 protein. The sample has 390,000 or so distinct CDR3 sequences; 15% to 20% are singletons. Sequenced input: blood, either unsorted or a sorted T cell fraction (not recorded which). The origin of the receptors is a human donor who was either an allogeneic HSCT recipient or a stem cell or donor lymphocyte infusion donor (not recorded which). It is not recorded whose cells these are; they may come from a transplant donor.

This clonotype appeared many times. The V and J genes are TRBV12-3 or TRBV12-4 and TRBJ2-5, with 11 bases identical to TRBD1. V was pared by 6 bases and J by 9 bases, with 6 bases of the junction left unmatched. The CDR3 is 13 residues long. The CDR3 loop reads CASSTGTGGPQYF. CDR3 sequence (DNA): TGTGCCAGCAGCACGGGGACAGGGGGACCCCAGTACTTC.

This clonotype was seen a few times. CDR3 bases: TGTGCCAGCAGCTTAGGGGTCGGAGAGACCCAGTACTTC. Amino acids: CASSLGVGETQYF. This chain joins TRBV7-9 and TRBJ2-5, with D hard to call. Germline V gene data show CDR1 as SEHNR and CDR2 as FQNEAQ (reference sequence). This CDR3 has 13 residues. V lost 1 base and J 4 bases, leaving 7 bases between the germline ends.

This clonotype was seen more than once but under ten times. This chain connects TRBV11-1 to TRBJ2-1, with 9 bases lining up with TRBD2. Germline values: CDR1 SGHAT, CDR2 FQDESV (reference sequence). V shed 7 bases and J 4 bases; nucleotides not matched to a gene: 8. CDR3 length: 15 amino acids. The CDR3 DNA is TGTGCCAGCACGCCGGGACTAGCTCTTTACAATGAGCAGTTCTTC. Amino acids: CASTPGLALYNEQFF.

In its sample, this clonotype was seen a few times. V gene TRBV5-6 combines with J gene TRBJ2-3; D perhaps matches TRBD1 (6 bases). From germline, CDR1 is SGHDT and CDR2 YYEEEE. V lost 0 bases to trimming and J lost 4 bases, with 12 bases between them. CDR3 length: 15 amino acids. CDR3 loop: CASSLDRATADTQYF. The CDR3 nucleotides are TGTGCCAGCAGCTTGGACAGGGCCACCGCAGATACGCAGTATTTT.

V usage is TRBV7-9 and J usage is TRBJ2-5; 7 nucleotides agree with TRBD2. CDR1 is SEHNR, CDR2 FQNEAQ, per germline (reference sequence). This CDR3 region has 14 residues. With V trimmed by 1 base and J by 5 bases, 4 bases remained unmatched. The CDR3, as DNA: TGTGCCAGCAGCTTAGGGCGGGAGCGGGAGACCCAGTACTTC. Its protein product is CASSLGRERETQYF.

V is TRBV6-1 and J is TRBJ1-6; the match to TRBD1 covers 8 bases. Germline trimming cut 6 bases from V and 3 bases from J; bases unmatched to any gene: 7. Germline-derived CDR1 and CDR2 are MNHNS and SASEGT. The CDR3 has 16 residues. The CDR3 DNA sequence: TGTGCCAGCAGCGGAACAGGGGGATTCTATAATTCACCCCTCCACTTT. Encoded protein: CASSGTGGFYNSPLHF.

This clonotype was seen a handful of times. The CDR3 sequence: CASSQDSYRTGSVAGTDTQYF. The CDR3 DNA reads as TGTGCCAGCAGCCAAGATAGTTATAGGACTGGAAGTGTGGCTGGCACAGATACGCAGTATTTT. V is TRBV4-2 and J is TRBJ2-3; D perhaps matches TRBD2 (5 bases). The CDR3 runs to 21 residues. Germline V gene lookup returns CDR1 LGHNA and CDR2 YNFKEQ. Trimming removed 0 bases from V and 1 base from J, with 26 bases in between.

This clonotype has a count of ten or more. The chain has TRBV5-1 and TRBJ2-5; weak D call: TRBD2 (6 bases). CDR3 size: 14 residues. The germline CDR1 and CDR2 sequences are SGHRS and YFSETQ. The V end lost 4 bases, the J end lost 4 bases, and 14 bases lay between the germline ends. The CDR3 loop is CASSTRAGGETQYF. CDR3 nucleotides: TGCGCCAGCAGCACTAGAGCGGGTGGAGAGACCCAGTACTTC.

The rearrangement links TRBV20-1 to TRBJ2-7; no definite D call. In germline, CDR1 is DFQATT, CDR2 SNEGSKA (reference sequence). This CDR3 comprises 15 residues. The V end lost 0 bases, the J end lost 2 bases, and 14 bases lay between the germline ends. CDR3 protein: CSARDQGRQTYEQYF. The CDR3 coding sequence is TGCAGTGCTAGAGATCAAGGACGCCAGACCTACGAGCAGTACTTC.

The V gene is TRBV20-1, the J gene TRBJ2-7; TRBD2 is a possible D gene (6 bases). CDR1 and CDR2 (germline): DFQATT, SNEGSKA (reference sequence). Deletions cut 6 bases from V and 4 bases from J, with 19 bases between. The CDR3 has 14 amino acids. For the CDR3, the DNA is TGCAGTGCCAAGATACCGGGAGCCCTTTACGAGCAGTACTTC. This codes for CSAKIPGALYEQYF.

This clonotype has more than one count but fewer than ten. V gene TRBV9 combines with J gene TRBJ1-2; the D is unclear. The V and J ends lost 0 bases and 7 bases respectively, with 10 bases between them. Germline CDR1 SGDLS, CDR2 YYNGEE. The CDR3 sequence is 13 residues long. The CDR3 nucleotides read TGTGCCAGCAGCGTAGATCGCTCCCCTGGCTACACCTTC. Translating gives CASSVDRSPGYTF.

This clonotype was detected ten times or more. V is TRBV7-9 and J is TRBJ2-7; D not resolved. The CDR3 covers 11 residues. Trimming took off 2 bases at V and 3 bases at J, with 2 bases between the two ends. The germline V gene has CDR1 SEHNR and CDR2 FQNEAQ (reference sequence). The CDR3 spells CASSLFYEQYF. Written as DNA, the CDR3 is TGTGCCAGCAGCTTATTCTACGAGCAGTACTTC.

The chain is built from TRBV12-3 or TRBV12-4 and TRBJ2-2; TRBD2 aligns across 15 bases. With 7 bases clipped from V and 8 bases from J, the junction kept 8 bases outside the gene matches. The CDR3 is 16 residues long. The CDR3 DNA sequence: TGTGCCAGCACCGCCGGACTAGCGGGGGGGCAGGGGGAGCTGTTTTTT. Translation: CASTAGLAGGQGELFF.

This clonotype has just a few counts. This rearrangement joins TRBV19 to TRBJ2-2, with 13 bases aligning to TRBD2. Looked up from germline, CDR1 is LNHDA and CDR2 is SQIVND (reference sequence). Trimming removed 1 base from V and 8 bases from J; junction bases left unmatched: 7. The CDR3 is 17 residues long. CDR3 DNA: TGTGCCAGTAGTATAGGAGGACTAGCGGGAGCTTGGGGGGAGCTGTTTTTT. Translated: CASSIGGLAGAWGELFF.

In its sample, this clonotype was seen a few times. The chain uses TRBV6-1 and TRBJ1-2, with 7 positions matching TRBD1. Trimming cost V 6 bases and J 3 bases; bases outside gene matches: 10. CDR1 and CDR2 from the germline V gene are MNHNS and SASEGT. The CDR3 is 15 amino acids. The CDR3 region is CASRTYRGEDYGYTF. The CDR3 DNA follows: TGTGCCAGCAGGACATACAGGGGAGAGGACTATGGCTACACCTTC.

The genes are TRBV12-5 and TRBJ2-1; D is unresolved. The CDR3 length is 13 residues. Germline CDR1 reads LGHNT; CDR2 reads FRNRAP. Trimming took off 1 base at V and 5 bases at J, with 6 bases between the two ends. The CDR3 nucleotides are TGTGCTAGTGGTTTGGCCACACACAATGAGCAGTTCTTC. Translating gives CASGLATHNEQFF.

The chain has TRBV5-1 and TRBJ2-1, with 14 positions matching TRBD2. The CDR3 is made up of 19 amino acids. The ends lost 3 bases at V and 1 base at J; junction bases unmatched: 9. The V gene's germline CDR1 is SGHRS and CDR2 YFSETQ. CDR3 protein: CASSSTGTSGSVSYNEQFF. CDR3 nucleotide sequence: TGCGCCAGCAGCTCTACCGGGACTAGCGGGAGCGTGTCCTACAATGAGCAGTTCTTC.

The table lists this clonotype with a few counts. The chain couples TRBV10-3 to TRBJ2-6; 7 bases line up with TRBD1. The CDR3 has 17 residues. The germline gives CDR1 ENHRY, CDR2 SYGVKD. After removal of 4 bases from V and 0 bases from J, the junction contained 6 bases not matched to a gene. The CDR3 spells CAISGGQLGSGANVLTF. Written as DNA, the CDR3 is TGTGCCATCAGTGGGGGACAGCTGGGCTCTGGGGCCAACGTCCTGACTTTC.

The V gene is TRBV20-1, the J gene TRBJ1-1; D is ambiguous. The ends were cut back, 1 base at V and 8 bases at J, with 8 bases in the middle. The CDR3 is made up of 11 amino acids. Germline CDR1 DFQATT, CDR2 SNEGSKA (reference sequence). CDR3 coding DNA: TGCAGTGCTAGAGGTAGGGTCGAAGCTTTCTTT. Protein: CSARGRVEAFF.

This clonotype was observed a few times. The chain is built from TRBV12-3 or TRBV12-4 and TRBJ1-2, with 7 bases that match TRBD1. J lost 7 bases, V lost 10 bases, and 9 bases had no gene match. This CDR3 comprises 12 residues. This CDR3 reads CATRQGSAGYTF. CDR3 bases: TGTGCCACCCGACAGGGTTCGGCTGGCTACACCTTC.

The rearrangement joins TRBV7-3 to TRBJ2-7; D might be TRBD1 (6 bases). The V gene's germline CDR1 is SGHTA and CDR2 FQGTGA. The CDR3 runs 17 residues. The V and J ends lost 0 bases and 3 bases respectively, with 18 bases between them. The CDR3 nucleotides are TGTGCCAGCAGCTTAACGGGGGCCGGGACACCATACTACGAGCAGTACTTC. This gives the protein CASSLTGAGTPYYEQYF.

This clonotype was counted at least ten times. The gene calls are TRBV5-4 and TRBJ2-5, with D maybe TRBD1 (6 bases). The germline V gene has CDR1 SGHNT and CDR2 YYREEE (reference sequence). Trimming took off 4 bases at V and 4 bases at J, with 14 bases between the two ends. The CDR3 loop spans 14 amino acids. DNA for the CDR3: TGTGCCAGCAGCCGCAAAGGGACACTAGAGACCCAGTACTTC. It is translated as CASSRKGTLETQYF.

This clonotype appeared a few times. The rearrangement joins TRBV10-3 to TRBJ2-7, with TRBD2 identical over 13 bases. Trimming took 2 bases from V and 3 from J; bases not matched to a gene: 4. This CDR3 comprises 16 residues. CDR1 and CDR2 (germline): ENHRY, SYGVKD. Here the CDR3 DNA reads TGTGCCATCAGTGAGCCGAGGACTAGCGGGAGCTACGAGCAGTACTTC. This codes for CAISEPRTSGSYEQYF.